The 18 T cell receptor beta chains in this list originate from one sample, sequenced in a study of T cell responses to AZD1222 COVID-19 vaccine. Here immunoSEQ multiplex PCR was the method, and the copy in TCRdb shows in-frame clones only, minus some. This table holds 200,000 to 300,000 clones, about 92% found once. This sample comprised peripheral blood, obtained on day 0 of AZD1222 vaccination. These receptor sequences come from an adult in good health.

This chain uses TRBV4-1 with TRBJ2-1; a possible D gene is TRBD2 (7 bases). This CDR3 comprises 16 residues. Germline V gives CDR1 MGHRA, CDR2 YSYEKL. The V and J ends lost 4 bases and 2 bases respectively, with 15 bases between them. The CDR3 DNA is TGCGCCAGCAGCCGAGGGAGGGGGTCAACCTACAATGAGCAGTTCTTC. Residues: CASSRGRGSTYNEQFF.

The genes are TRBV28 and TRBJ1-3; a possible D gene is TRBD1 (6 bases). The CDR3 loop spans 17 amino acids. V lost 3 bases and J lost 4, with 19 bases in between. Germline V gene data show CDR1 as MDHEN and CDR2 as SYDVKM. CDR3 nucleotides: TGTGCCAGCAGTTTTTTGGTTGGGGGGGCCGGAGGAAACACCATATATTTT. It specifies CASSFLVGGAGGNTIYF.

The chain recombines TRBV3-1 (or the pseudogene TRBV3-2) with TRBJ1-1; D perhaps matches TRBD1 (6 bases). CDR1 is LGHDT and CDR2 is YNNKEL in the germline V gene (reference sequence). The V and J ends lost 4 bases and 11 bases respectively, with 20 bases between them. There are 14 residues in the CDR3. Written as DNA, the CDR3 is TGTGCCAGCAGCCTATCAGCAGGGGAGGTGGGGGCTTTCTTT. Encoded protein: CASSLSAGEVGAFF.

V is TRBV4-1 and J is TRBJ2-7; D gene uncertain. The CDR3 sequence is 15 residues long. The germline V gene encodes CDR1 MGHRA and CDR2 YSYEKL. Trimming left V 0 bases short and J 6 bases short, with 15 bases between. The CDR3 bases are TGCGCCAGCAGCCAAGAGCGCCATGTATCGGGCGAGCAGTACTTC. This gives the protein CASSQERHVSGEQYF.

This clone has only a few counts. This chain connects TRBV29-1 to TRBJ2-7, with 9 bases lining up with TRBD2. Germline values: CDR1 SQVTM, CDR2 ANQGSEA. The length of the CDR3 is 13 residues. The ends lost 6 bases at V and 3 bases at J; junction bases unmatched: 6. The CDR3 loop is CSVISGGSYEQYF. CDR3 bases: TGCAGCGTGATTAGCGGGGGCAGCTACGAGCAGTACTTC.

V and J are TRBV10-2 and TRBJ1-2; D is unresolved. The CDR3 spans 15 residues. The V and J ends lost 4 bases and 2 bases respectively, with 14 bases between them. From germline, CDR1 is WSHSY and CDR2 SAAADI. CDR3 sequence: CASSGPPGLNYGYTF. The CDR3 coding sequence is TGCGCCAGCAGTGGGCCCCCTGGGCTAAACTATGGCTACACCTTC.

The chain has TRBV5-1 and TRBJ2-3; D uncertain. V dropped 5 bases and J dropped 4 bases, with 8 bases sitting between them. This CDR3 comprises 12 residues. Looked up from germline, CDR1 is SGHRS and CDR2 is YFSETQ. CDR3 protein: CASSQPSDTQYF. DNA of the CDR3: TGCGCCAGCAGTCAACCCTCAGATACGCAGTATTTT.

V usage is TRBV6-5 and J usage is TRBJ1-5, with unresolved D. Germline V CDR1 and CDR2: MNHEY, SVGAGI. The CDR3 contains 15 residues. Trimming stripped 6 bases from V and 3 bases from J, with 15 bases between. The CDR3 DNA follows: TGTGCCAGCAGCCAAAGCGGACCGCCCAATCAGCCCCAGCATTTT. Its protein is CASSQSGPPNQPQHF.

The V gene is TRBV5-5, the J gene TRBJ1-4, with TRBD1 matching over 9 bases. Unmatched junction bases numbered 10, after V lost 5 bases and J lost 8 bases. The CDR3 is 15 amino acids. The germline CDR1 and CDR2 sequences are SGHKS and YYEKEE (reference sequence). As DNA, the CDR3 is TGTGCCAGCAGTTCCTGGACAGGGGCGGCCGAAAAACTGTTTTTT. Amino acid sequence: CASSSWTGAAEKLFF.

The genes are TRBV5-1 and TRBJ2-5; D ambiguous. Per germline, CDR1 SGHRS and CDR2 YFSETQ. The V and J ends lost 0 bases and 2 bases respectively, with 8 bases between them. The CDR3 covers 14 residues. The CDR3 region has the DNA TGCGCCAGCAGCTTGGACGGGTCACAAGAGACCCAGTACTTC. Its protein is CASSLDGSQETQYF.

DNA of the CDR3: TGCGCCAGCAGCTCCCCTGCAATGGGGCATACGCAGTATTTT. This encodes CASSSPAMGHTQYF. The gene calls are TRBV5-1 and TRBJ2-3, with a tentative D call TRBD1 (5 bases). CDR3 length equals 14 residues. The germline CDR1 and CDR2 sequences are SGHRS and YFSETQ. The ends were cut back, 3 bases at V and 7 bases at J, with 15 bases in the middle.

This clone is a singleton in its sample. This rearrangement joins TRBV4-1 to TRBJ2-7; D gene ambiguous. V gave up 0 bases and J gave up 4 bases, with 13 bases separating them. CDR3 length equals 15 residues. CDR1 is MGHRA and CDR2 is YSYEKL in the germline V gene. Here the CDR3 reads CASSQEGYWLYEQYF. In DNA form, the CDR3 reads TGCGCCAGCAGCCAAGAAGGGTATTGGTTGTACGAGCAGTACTTC.

This clone was seen only a few times. V usage is TRBV10-3 and J usage is TRBJ1-2; maybe TRBD1 (5 bases). CDR1 is ENHRY, CDR2 SYGVKD, per germline. The CDR3 is 17 residues long. The V gene lost 3 bases and the J gene lost 4 bases, with 21 bases spanning the gap. CDR3 nucleotides: TGTGCCATCAGTGAAATGAGGGTTACAGGACGGTTCTATGGCTACACCTTC. Amino acid sequence: CAISEMRVTGRFYGYTF.

The chain combines TRBV4-1 with TRBJ2-5; D is perhaps TRBD1 (6 bases). V dropped 0 bases and J dropped 2 bases, with 13 bases sitting between them. Germline CDR1 is MGHRA and CDR2 is YSYEKL. The CDR3 length is 16 residues. CDR3 sequence reads: CASSQEPGHRQETQYF. The CDR3 DNA sequence: TGCGCCAGCAGCCAAGAGCCGGGACACCGTCAAGAGACCCAGTACTTC.

The genes are TRBV5-5 and TRBJ2-5; possibly TRBD1 for D (5 bases). The CDR3 has 13 residues. Germline CDR1 SGHKS, CDR2 YYEKEE (reference sequence). V dropped 1 base and J dropped 5 bases, with 9 bases sitting between them. CDR3 region: CASSLSRVETQYF. CDR3 nucleotide sequence: TGTGCCAGCAGCTTGAGCAGGGTGGAGACCCAGTACTTC.

This chain connects TRBV27 to TRBJ1-1; 8 nucleotides agree with TRBD1. This CDR3 is 12 amino acids long. V trimming: 6 bases; J trimming: 10 bases; junction bases outside the gene matches: 7. Germline lookup yields CDR1 MNHEY and CDR2 SMNVEV (reference sequence). CDR3 amino acids: CASSPGQGRAFF. CDR3 bases: TGTGCCAGCAGCCCCGGACAGGGCCGAGCTTTCTTT.

The sample holds one count of this clone. The chain recombines TRBV5-1 with TRBJ2-7; 7 bases are shared with TRBD2. The germline gives CDR1 SGHRS, CDR2 YFSETQ. After removal of 4 bases from V and 0 bases from J, the junction contained 10 bases not matched to a gene. This CDR3 is 16 amino acids long. The CDR3 is CASSLHPSGSSYEQYF. The CDR3, as DNA: TGCGCCAGCAGCCTGCACCCTAGCGGTAGCTCCTACGAGCAGTACTTC.

V gene TRBV5-6 combines with J gene TRBJ1-1; 9 bases fit TRBD1. The germline CDR1 and CDR2 sequences are SGHDT and YYEEEE. After removal of 4 bases from V and 6 bases from J, the junction contained 10 bases not matched to a gene. There are 15 residues in the CDR3. CDR3 DNA: TGTGCCAGCAGCATCCGGGACAGGGTGCGCCCTGAAGCTTTCTTT. As protein: CASSIRDRVRPEAFF. Drawing the rest from reference TRBV5-6 and TRBJ1-1, the complete variable domain is DAGVTQSPTHLIKTRGQQVTLRCSPKSGHDTVSWYQQALGQGPQFIFQYYEEEERQRGNFPDRFSGHQFPNYSSELNVNALLLGDSALYLCASSIRDRVRPEAFFGQGTRLTVV.